The rows below give T cell receptor beta chains drawn from one sample of a study of cytomegalovirus exposure and HLA in healthy donors. The method was immunoSEQ multiplex PCR; TCRdb's version includes in-frame clones alone and lacks a portion of them. The data show roughly 34,000 clones, approximately 80% seen once. Sequences were obtained from PBMCs. The receptors derive from a woman between 18 and 29 years old in good health and CMV-seronegative. CDR3s include the opening cysteine and the closing phenylalanine or tryptophan. A D gene is named only where the DNA matches it firmly. Clone size is not always given. Where it is, it says once, few, many or a class for expanded clones.

abundance	d_gene	v_gene	j_gene	CDR3aa	CDR3nt
once	TRBD1	TRBV28	TRBJ1-6	CASRQDRGNSPLHF	TGTGCCAGCAGGCAGGACAGGGGAAATTCACCCCTCCACTTT
few	-	TRBV25-1	TRBJ2-3	CASSERGLGTDTQYF	TGTGCCAGCAGTGAACGCGGACTGGGCACAGATACGCAGTATTTT
-	TRBD2	TRBV7-2	TRBJ2-4	CASSFSSGVGAKNIQYF	TGTGCCAGCAGCTTCTCTAGCGGAGTCGGCGCCAAAAACATTCAGTACTTC
few	-	TRBV4-1	TRBJ1-3	CASSQGGNSGNTIYF	TGCGCCAGCAGCCAAGGAGGGAACTCTGGAAACACCATATATTTT
-	TRBD1	TRBV2	TRBJ2-2	CASSLTGTGNTGELFF	TGTGCCAGCAGCTTAACCGGGACAGGGAACACCGGGGAGCTGTTTTTT
-	-	TRBV12-5	TRBJ1-1	CASGAGRLNTEAFF	TGTGCTAGTGGCGCGGGGCGTTTGAACACTGAAGCTTTCTTT
-	TRBD1	TRBV28	TRBJ2-3	CASMWTGADTQYF	TGTGCCAGCATGTGGACAGGGGCAGATACGCAGTATTTT
-	-	TRBV18	TRBJ1-5	CASSPIPRGPQHF	TGTGCCAGCTCACCAATTCCCCGGGGGCCCCAGCATTTT
-	TRBD2	TRBV27	TRBJ2-1	CASSLGTSDYHEQFF	TGTGCCAGCAGTTTAGGGACTAGTGATTATCATGAGCAGTTCTTC
-	-	TRBV5-1	TRBJ1-2	CASSLRSGTDRPGYTF	TGCGCCAGCAGCTTGCGCTCTGGGACGGACAGACCTGGCTACACCTTC
-	-	TRBV20-1	TRBJ1-2	CSANRDGYTF	TGCAGTGCTAACAGGGATGGCTACACCTTC
-	TRBD1	TRBV6-6	TRBJ1-2	CASSAQGGGYTF	TGTGCCAGCAGTGCCCAGGGGGGTGGCTACACCTTC
-	TRBD2	TRBV12-5	TRBJ2-3	CASGLVISGRWTDTQYF	TGTGCTAGTGGTTTGGTAATTAGCGGGAGGTGGACAGATACGCAGTATTTT
few	-	TRBV5-1	TRBJ1-5	CASSPGGGDQPQHF	TGCGCCAGCAGCCCTGGTGGCGGTGATCAGCCCCAGCATTTT
once	-	TRBV4-1	TRBJ1-1	CASSQDPGMNTEAFF	TGCGCCAGCAGCCAAGATCCAGGGATGAACACTGAAGCTTTCTTT
-	TRBD1	TRBV6-6	TRBJ1-4	CASSSRGTGGEKLFF	TGTGCCAGCAGTTCACGCGGGACAGGGGGTGAAAAACTGTTTTTT
-	-	TRBV6-4	TRBJ2-1	CASSDAGLNNEQFF	TGTGCCAGCAGTGACGCGGGACTTAACAATGAGCAGTTCTTC